These 25 T cell receptor beta chains came from one sample sequenced in a study of shared clonotypes between healthy human individuals. The repertoire was sequenced with immunoSEQ multiplex PCR; TCRdb's copy has only in-frame clones and lacks some. The repertoire has fewer than 130,000 clones, just over 65% of them found once; the top ten carry around 26%. Input material: memory CD8+ T cells sorted from blood. Subset given: CD45RO+ cells pooled with CCR7-negative TemRA cells. The receptors derive from a woman younger than 45 in good health.

This clone was detected once. This chain links TRBV5-1 with TRBJ2-7; possible D gene TRBD1, 8 bases. The CDR3 runs 16 residues. CDR1 is SGHRS, CDR2 YFSETQ, per germline. Trimming pared 5 bases from V and 6 bases from J, leaving 24 bases between. The CDR3 is CASRASGAHRGGEQYF. CDR3 sequence (DNA): TGCGCCAGCAGGGCTAGCGGAGCCCACAGGGGGGGCGAGCAGTACTTC. The whole variable domain, remainder taken from reference TRBV5-1 and TRBJ2-7, is KAGVTQTPRYLIKTRGQQVTLSCSPISGHRSVSWYQQTPGQGLQFLFEYFSETQRNKGNFPGRFSGRQFSNSRSEMNVSTLELGDSALYLCASRASGAHRGGEQYFGPGTRLTVT.

A single count supports this clone. The J gene is TRBJ1-1, the V gene TRBV7-9, with TRBD1 matching over 8 bases. Germline values: CDR1 SEHNR, CDR2 FQNEAQ (reference sequence). V was clipped by 5 bases and J by 5 bases; unmatched bases: 4. The CDR3 runs 13 residues. The CDR3 region is CASSIQGDTEAFF. The CDR3 bases are TGTGCCAGCAGCATACAGGGGGATACTGAAGCTTTCTTT.

This sequence joins TRBV2 and TRBJ2-7; 7 bases agree with TRBD1. This CDR3 region has 13 residues. Germline assignment: CDR1 SNHLY and CDR2 FYNNEI. The trim removed 6 bases at V and 6 bases at J, leaving 8 bases unmatched. CDR3 DNA: TGTGCCAGCAGCTCCACAGGGGTTCTCGAGCAGTACTTC. Translation gives CASSSTGVLEQYF. Using reference TRBV2 and TRBJ2-7 for the parts outside the CDR3, the full variable domain is EPEVTQTPSHQVTQMGQEVILRCVPISNHLYFYWYRQILGQKVEFLVSFYNNEISEKSEIFDDQFSVERPDGSNFTLKIRSTKLEDSAMYFCASSSTGVLEQYFGPGTRLTVT.

This clone has a handful of counts. The chain combines TRBV15 with TRBJ2-7; 10 bases line up with TRBD1. V was clipped by 0 bases and J by 5 bases; unmatched bases: 7. Germline V gene sequence: CDR1 LNHNV, CDR2 YYDKDF (reference sequence). The CDR3 extends over 16 amino acids. For the CDR3, the DNA is TGTGCCACCAGCAGAGAAAGGGCGACAGGGGGCAACGAGCAGTACTTC. Translation: CATSRERATGGNEQYF.

The rearrangement uses TRBV28 and TRBJ2-7; either TRBD1 or TRBD2 may fit D (6 bases each). Germline V gene sequence: CDR1 MDHEN, CDR2 SYDVKM. The CDR3 spans 13 residues. V was cut by 8 bases and J by 1 base, with 12 bases left in between. The CDR3 bases are TGTGCCAGCTGGGGGCGGGGATCCTACGAGCAGTACTTC. Residues: CASWGRGSYEQYF.

The chain combines TRBV28 with TRBJ2-7; 8 positions agree with TRBD1. The germline V gene encodes CDR1 MDHEN and CDR2 SYDVKM. Trimming took 3 bases from V and 3 from J; bases not matched to a gene: 4. This CDR3 has 14 amino acids. CDR3 amino acids: CASSFLTGVYEQYF. The CDR3 DNA is TGTGCCAGCAGTTTTCTGACAGGGGTCTACGAGCAGTACTTC.

The sample holds one count of this clone. This rearrangement joins TRBV6-1 to TRBJ2-2; D call uncertain. Trimming cost V 5 bases and J 2 bases, with 6 bases left between them. Germline CDR1 reads MNHNS; CDR2 reads SASEGT. The CDR3 contains 13 residues. The CDR3 reads CASSRVNTGELFF. The CDR3 nucleotides are TGTGCCAGCAGTCGTGTAAACACCGGGGAGCTGTTTTTT.

This clone came up a few times. This chain joins TRBV19 and TRBJ1-2, with TRBD1 as a possible D gene (5 bases). The CDR3 is 13 residues long. Trimming removed 3 bases at V and 4 bases at J, with 9 bases between. The V gene's germline CDR1 is LNHDA and CDR2 SQIVND (reference sequence). The CDR3 DNA reads as TGTGCCAGTAGTATCGGGACGGGCTATGGCTACACCTTC. This sequence encodes CASSIGTGYGYTF.

This chain uses TRBV6-5 with TRBJ1-5; D is uncertain. Germline V CDR1 and CDR2: MNHEY, SVGAGI. The CDR3 consists of 15 residues. Trimming took off 5 bases at V and 7 bases at J, with 18 bases between the two ends. Here the CDR3 DNA reads TGTGCCAGCAGTCCTGGTGAACTGGGCGGCCAGCCCCAGCATTTT. Protein: CASSPGELGGQPQHF.

This clone was picked up a small number of times. V usage is TRBV30 and J usage is TRBJ2-7, with D uncertain. The germline V and J ends were trimmed by 1 base and 2 bases, with 9 bases remaining between them. This CDR3 region has 13 residues. The germline CDR1 and CDR2 sequences are GTSNPN and SVGIG (reference sequence). The CDR3 bases are TGTGCCTGGAGTGGGGTCTCTGCCTACGAGCAGTACTTC. Translation gives CAWSGVSAYEQYF.

The chain has TRBV7-6 and TRBJ1-6; D may be TRBD1 (5 bases). With 1 base removed from V and 10 bases from J, the gap between germline ends came to 11 bases. This CDR3 region has 14 residues. Germline values: CDR1 SGHVS, CDR2 FNYEAQ. CDR3 sequence (DNA): TGTGCCAGCAGCTTAGAGGCAGGGTTCTCACCCCTCCACTTT. Residues: CASSLEAGFSPLHF.

V is TRBV29-1 and J is TRBJ1-5; D gene unclear. This CDR3 is built from 16 residues. Trimming pared 0 bases from V and 6 bases from J, leaving 18 bases between. Germline V gene data show CDR1 as SQVTM and CDR2 as ANQGSEA. The CDR3 is CSVEEDGEDSGQPQHF. The CDR3 DNA is TGCAGCGTTGAAGAAGATGGGGAGGATTCGGGTCAGCCCCAGCATTTT.

This clone was found once. The rearrangement joins TRBV7-2 to TRBJ2-7, with D perhaps matching TRBD2 (7 bases). The CDR3 runs 14 residues. Germline V gives CDR1 SGHTA, CDR2 FQGNSA. V dropped 8 bases and J dropped 5 bases, with 19 bases sitting between them. CDR3 DNA sequence: TGTGCCAGCCAGACCCAGCGGGACACCCACGAGCAGTACTTC. It encodes CASQTQRDTHEQYF.

This chain links TRBV27 with TRBJ1-1; D not certain. The germline V gene has CDR1 MNHEY and CDR2 SMNVEV (reference sequence). With 5 bases removed from V and 4 bases from J, the gap between germline ends came to 11 bases. This CDR3 has 13 residues. The CDR3 nucleotides read TGTGCCAGCAGTCCTAGGCCGGGCACTGAAGCTTTCTTT. Residues: CASSPRPGTEAFF.

V usage is TRBV28 and J usage is TRBJ2-2; 8 positions match TRBD2. V trimming: 6 bases; J trimming: 6 bases; junction bases outside the gene matches: 6. The CDR3 loop spans 14 amino acids. CDR1 is MDHEN, CDR2 SYDVKM, per germline. The CDR3 region is CASRRSGSAGELFF. CDR3 coding DNA: TGTGCCAGCAGAAGGAGCGGGAGCGCCGGGGAGCTGTTTTTT.

The genes are TRBV13 and TRBJ1-1; D unclear. This CDR3 comprises 14 residues. Germline V lookup: CDR1 PRHDT, CDR2 FYEKMQ (reference sequence). Trimming stripped 7 bases from V and 8 bases from J, with 20 bases between. DNA of the CDR3: TGTGCCAGCACCCCACCTCGCTTGGCAGCAGAAGCTTTCTTT. Encoded protein: CASTPPRLAAEAFF.

V usage is TRBV10-1 and J usage is TRBJ1-1; no firm D call. The V and J ends lost 6 bases and 7 bases respectively, with 6 bases between them. The CDR3 totals 10 residues. Germline CDR1 and CDR2: WNHNN and SYGVQD (reference sequence). The CDR3 spells CASREVEAFF. DNA of the CDR3: TGCGCCAGCAGGGAGGTTGAAGCTTTCTTT.

The CDR3 is CASSLRADSWDTQYF. Written as DNA, the CDR3 is TGTGCCAGCAGCTTACGGGCAGACTCTTGGGATACGCAGTATTTT. V and J are TRBV5-6 and TRBJ2-3, with D hard to call. The CDR3 totals 15 residues. The germline V gene has CDR1 SGHDT and CDR2 YYEEEE. The V and J ends lost 2 bases and 6 bases respectively, with 16 bases between them.

The V gene is TRBV2, the J gene TRBJ1-2, with D maybe TRBD1 (6 bases). The CDR3 runs to 14 residues. Trimming removed 5 bases from V and 0 bases from J, with 10 bases in between. Germline CDR1 is SNHLY and CDR2 is FYNNEI. The CDR3 loop reads CASSHRVTNYGYTF. CDR3 in DNA: TGTGCCAGCAGTCACAGGGTAACTAACTATGGCTACACCTTC. The complete variable domain, with remaining parts taken from reference TRBV2 and TRBJ1-2, reads EPEVTQTPSHQVTQMGQEVILRCVPISNHLYFYWYRQILGQKVEFLVSFYNNEISEKSEIFDDQFSVERPDGSNFTLKIRSTKLEDSAMYFCASSHRVTNYGYTFGSGTRLTVV.

V usage is TRBV29-1 and J usage is TRBJ2-7; D is uncertain. V dropped 7 bases and J dropped 0 bases, with 7 bases sitting between them. The germline V gene has CDR1 SQVTM and CDR2 ANQGSEA. There are 11 residues in the CDR3. CDR3 DNA: TGCAGCGGCGTTTTCTCCTACGAGCAGTACTTC. Translation gives CSGVFSYEQYF.

The chain recombines TRBV5-1 with TRBJ1-2; TRBD1 agrees at 12 bases. The CDR3 has 16 residues. Looked up from germline, CDR1 is SGHRS and CDR2 is YFSETQ. V was pared by 1 base and J by 4 bases, with 5 bases of the junction left unmatched. The chain's CDR3 is CASSLNPGQGAYGYTF. The CDR3 DNA reads as TGCGCCAGCAGCTTGAATCCGGGACAGGGGGCCTATGGCTACACCTTC.

CDR3 in DNA: TGTGCCAGCAGCCAGGCCAGGTCGAACACCGGGGAGCTGTTTTTT. It encodes CASSQARSNTGELFF. The chain combines TRBV6-4 with TRBJ2-2, with D unclear. Trimming took 6 bases from V and 0 from J, leaving 11 bases between them. Germline V lookup: CDR1 MRHNA, CDR2 SNTAGT. The CDR3 is 15 amino acids.

The chain is built from TRBV19 and TRBJ2-5, with TRBD1 matching 8 bases. The V gene end was trimmed by 3 bases and the J gene end by 5 bases; junction bases not matched to a gene: 8. Germline loops: CDR1 LNHDA, CDR2 SQIVND (reference sequence). The CDR3 is 15 amino acids. The CDR3 coding sequence is TGTGCCAGTAGTATGTGGACAGGGATTCGTGAGACCCAGTACTTC. Its protein product is CASSMWTGIRETQYF.

Notes on this clone: The same CDR3 arises from other DNA sequences in this sample as well. V is TRBV27 and J is TRBJ1-5, with D uncertain. CDR1 and CDR2 (germline): MNHEY, SMNVEV (reference sequence). The V end was cut by 6 bases, the J end by 2 bases, with 11 bases between. The length of the CDR3 is 14 residues. The CDR3 spells CASSPLGGNQPQHF. CDR3 sequence (DNA): TGTGCCAGCAGCCCCCTAGGAGGCAATCAGCCCCAGCATTTT.

This chain joins TRBV27 and TRBJ1-1, with D perhaps matching TRBD1 (6 bases). The V end lost 1 base, the J end lost 8 bases, and 17 bases lay between the germline ends. This CDR3 comprises 15 residues. The V gene's germline CDR1 is MNHEY and CDR2 SMNVEV (reference sequence). The CDR3 protein is CASSLLRDIHGEAFF. CDR3 sequence (DNA): TGTGCCAGCAGTTTATTACGGGACATTCACGGGGAAGCTTTCTTT.